This T cell receptor (beta chain) stems from a study of shared clonotypes between healthy human individuals. Study overall: The composition of the donors was a couple of women and a few men aged 18 to 49.

CD45RO-negative, CCR7-selected cells formed the naive CD8 fraction, which excluded terminally differentiated effector memory CD45RA+ cells. In replicate PCRs of sorted subsets, approximately 200 ng DNA, about 30,000 T cell genomes, was used. The method was immunoSEQ multiplex PCR; TCRdb's version includes in-frame clones alone and lacks a portion of them. The sample holds 1.5 million to 2.5 million clones, just under 95% seen once. The V gene end was trimmed by 7 bases and the J gene end by 5 bases; junction bases not matched to a gene: 10. The CDR3 is 16 amino acids. Looked up from germline, CDR1 is LNHDA and CDR2 is SQIVND (reference sequence).

This clonotype originated in a man between 18 and 29 years old in good health. The sample consisted of naive CD8+ T cells sorted from blood. The chain carries TRBV19 and TRBJ2-1, with TRBD2 identical over 11 bases. The CDR3 region is CASTWSSGGVHNEQFF. CDR3 coding DNA: TGTGCCAGTACCTGGAGTAGCGGGGGGGTTCACAATGAGCAGTTCTTC.